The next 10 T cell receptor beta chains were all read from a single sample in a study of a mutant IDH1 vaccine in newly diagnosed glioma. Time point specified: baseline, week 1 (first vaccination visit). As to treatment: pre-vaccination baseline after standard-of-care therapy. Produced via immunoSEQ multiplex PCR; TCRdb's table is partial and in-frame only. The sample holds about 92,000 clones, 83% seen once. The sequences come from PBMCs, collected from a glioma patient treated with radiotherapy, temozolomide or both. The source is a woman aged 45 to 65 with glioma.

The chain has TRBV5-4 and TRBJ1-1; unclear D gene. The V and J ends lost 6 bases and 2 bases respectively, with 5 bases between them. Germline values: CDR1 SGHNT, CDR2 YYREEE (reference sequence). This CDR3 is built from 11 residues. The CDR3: CASILNTEAFF. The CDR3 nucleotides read TGTGCCAGCATTCTAAACACTGAAGCTTTCTTT.

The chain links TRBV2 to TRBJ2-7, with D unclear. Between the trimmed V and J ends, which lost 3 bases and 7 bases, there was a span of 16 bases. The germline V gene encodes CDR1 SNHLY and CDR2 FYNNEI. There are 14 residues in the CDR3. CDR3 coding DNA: TGTGCCAGCAGTGATCCCTCTCCCCTACGAGAGCAGTACTTC. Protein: CASSDPSPLREQYF.

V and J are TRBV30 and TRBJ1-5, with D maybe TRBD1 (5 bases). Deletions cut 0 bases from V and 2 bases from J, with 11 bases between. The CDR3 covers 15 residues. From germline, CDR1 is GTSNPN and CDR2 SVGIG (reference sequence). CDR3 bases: TGTGCCTGGAGTGTACGGGGGATCGGCAATCAGCCCCAGCATTTT. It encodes CAWSVRGIGNQPQHF.

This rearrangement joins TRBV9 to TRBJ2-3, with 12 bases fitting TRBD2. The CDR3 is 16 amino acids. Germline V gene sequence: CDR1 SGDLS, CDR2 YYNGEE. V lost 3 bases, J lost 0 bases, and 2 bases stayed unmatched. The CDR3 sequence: CASSGLAGASTDTQYF. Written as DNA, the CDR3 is TGTGCCAGCAGCGGACTAGCGGGGGCTAGCACAGATACGCAGTATTTT.

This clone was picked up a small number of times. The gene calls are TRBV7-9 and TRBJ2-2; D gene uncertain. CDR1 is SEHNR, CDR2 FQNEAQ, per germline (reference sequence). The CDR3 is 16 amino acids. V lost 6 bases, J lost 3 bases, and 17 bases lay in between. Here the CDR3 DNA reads TGTGCCAGCAGTCTTACGGCTAGATTGGACACCGGGGAGCTGTTTTTT. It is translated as CASSLTARLDTGELFF.

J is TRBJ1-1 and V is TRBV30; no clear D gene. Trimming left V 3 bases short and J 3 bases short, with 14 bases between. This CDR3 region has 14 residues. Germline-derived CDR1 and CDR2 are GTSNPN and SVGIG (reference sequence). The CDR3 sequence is CAWSRKGRDTEAFF. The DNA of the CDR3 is TGTGCCTGGAGCCGCAAGGGCCGGGACACTGAAGCTTTCTTT.

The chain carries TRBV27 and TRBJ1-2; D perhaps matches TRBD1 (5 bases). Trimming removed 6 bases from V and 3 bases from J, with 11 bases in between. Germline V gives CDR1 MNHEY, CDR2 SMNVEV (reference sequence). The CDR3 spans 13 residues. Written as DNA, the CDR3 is TGTGCCAGCAGCCCCGGACAAGACTATGGCTACACCTTC. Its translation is CASSPGQDYGYTF.

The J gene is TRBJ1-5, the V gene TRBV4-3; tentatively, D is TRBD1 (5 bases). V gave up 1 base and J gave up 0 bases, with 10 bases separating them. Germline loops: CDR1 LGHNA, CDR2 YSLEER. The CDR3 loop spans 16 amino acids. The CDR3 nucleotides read TGCGCCAGCAGCCAAGGGGGGAAGGATAGCAATCAGCCCCAGCATTTT. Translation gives CASSQGGKDSNQPQHF.

This chain's CDR3 is CASSTLGGRAKNIQYF. The CDR3 DNA is TGTGCCAGTAGTACTCTGGGAGGGCGGGCCAAAAACATTCAGTACTTC. The V call is TRBV19, the J call TRBJ2-4; TRBD2 aligns across 7 bases. Per the germline V gene, CDR1 is LNHDA and CDR2 is SQIVND (reference sequence). The J segment lost 1 base and the V segment lost 4 bases, leaving 7 bases of the junction unmatched. The CDR3 is 16 residues long.

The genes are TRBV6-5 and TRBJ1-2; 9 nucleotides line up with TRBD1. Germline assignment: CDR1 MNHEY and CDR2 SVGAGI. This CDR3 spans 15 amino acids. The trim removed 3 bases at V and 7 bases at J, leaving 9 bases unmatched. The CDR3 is CASSYRRTGEAGYTF. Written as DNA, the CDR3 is TGTGCCAGCAGTTATCGTAGGACAGGGGAGGCTGGCTACACCTTC.